This TCR beta chain derives from a study of T cells after yellow fever vaccination. Study-wide results and caveats: A secondary response was less intense yet reached its peak sooner, at day 5 versus 15.

V was trimmed by 6 bases and J by 3 bases, leaving 14 bases between them. Germline CDR1 DFQATT, CDR2 SNEGSKA (reference sequence). CDR3 size: 13 residues. A process of 5'RACE template switching, which added a universal primer site and UMIs, was used to make TCR cDNA. TCRdb passed the 5' RACE reads through MiXCR, listing each CDR3 protein once. This sample has over 130,000 distinct CDR3 sequences; roughly 8.2% occur once, and the top ten carry less than 0.85%. This clonotype was observed a handful of times. Its cognate antigen is unknown. Sample: CD4+ T cells sorted from PBMCs, taken 5 days after the yellow fever booster vaccination. This TCR derives from a young man who received the YFV17D yellow fever vaccine. This chain uses TRBV20-1 with TRBJ1-2; D is possibly TRBD1 (6 bases). Written as DNA, the CDR3 is TGCAGTGCCCCGGGGGGGGCGCACTATGGCTACACCTTC. It yields the protein CSAPGGAHYGYTF.